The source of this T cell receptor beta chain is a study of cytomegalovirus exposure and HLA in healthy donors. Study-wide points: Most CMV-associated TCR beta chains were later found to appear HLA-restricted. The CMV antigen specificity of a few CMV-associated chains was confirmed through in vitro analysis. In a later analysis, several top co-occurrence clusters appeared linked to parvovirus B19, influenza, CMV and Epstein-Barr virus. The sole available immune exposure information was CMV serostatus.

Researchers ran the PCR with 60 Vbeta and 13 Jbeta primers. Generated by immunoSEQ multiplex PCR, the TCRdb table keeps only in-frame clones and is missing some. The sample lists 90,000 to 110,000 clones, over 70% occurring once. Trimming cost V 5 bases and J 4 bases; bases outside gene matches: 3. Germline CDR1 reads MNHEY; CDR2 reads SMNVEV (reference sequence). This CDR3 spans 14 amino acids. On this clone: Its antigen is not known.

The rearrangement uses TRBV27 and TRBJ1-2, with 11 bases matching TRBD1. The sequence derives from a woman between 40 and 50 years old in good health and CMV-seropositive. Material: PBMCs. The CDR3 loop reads CASSGTGGGYGYTF. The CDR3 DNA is TGTGCCAGCAGTGGGACAGGGGGAGGCTATGGCTACACCTTC.